Listed here are 25 T cell receptor beta chains from one sample, sequenced in a study of cytotoxic CD8 clonotypes in ibrutinib-treated CLL. TCRdb keeps only in-frame clones here, not all; method: immunoSEQ multiplex PCR. Of some 80,000 clones in the sample, roughly three quarters are singletons; the top ten hold approximately 4.4%. The sequencing here drew on PBMCs, taken after 12 months of ibrutinib treatment. The receptors stem from a human donor with chronic lymphocytic leukemia.

The V call is TRBV15, the J call TRBJ1-1, with D perhaps TRBD1 (6 bases). CDR3 length: 17 amino acids. V dropped 3 bases and J dropped 0 bases, with 17 bases sitting between them. Germline loops: CDR1 LNHNV, CDR2 YYDKDF (reference sequence). The CDR3 DNA reads TGTGCCACCAGCAGGGGCGCAGGGGCCCGTGTGAACACTGAAGCTTTCTTT. Translation: CATSRGAGARVNTEAFF.

V and J are TRBV7-9 and TRBJ1-6; D not certain. The V gene lost 5 bases and the J gene lost 8 bases, with 13 bases spanning the gap. Germline V gene sequence: CDR1 SEHNR, CDR2 FQNEAQ (reference sequence). The CDR3 runs to 14 residues. The DNA for the CDR3 is TGTGCCAGCAGCCCTATCCCCATAGATTCACCCCTCCACTTT. This sequence encodes CASSPIPIDSPLHF. Filled out from reference TRBV7-9 and TRBJ1-6, the complete variable domain reads DTGVSQNPRHKITKRGQNVTFRCDPISEHNRLYWYRQTLGQGPEFLTYFQNEAQLEKSRLLSDRFSAERPKGSFSTLEIQRTEQGDSAMYLCASSPIPIDSPLHFGNGTRLTVT.

V gene TRBV28 combines with J gene TRBJ1-1, with D possibly matching TRBD1 (5 bases). CDR1 and CDR2 (germline): MDHEN, SYDVKM. This CDR3 region has 12 residues. The ends were cut back, 3 bases at V and 10 bases at J, with 12 bases in the middle. The CDR3 DNA is TGTGCCAGCAGTTTGGGGGGGGTAGCAGCTTTCTTT. Translated: CASSLGGVAAFF.

The chain couples TRBV28 to TRBJ1-1, with D unresolved. This CDR3 region has 12 residues. Germline V gene lookup returns CDR1 MDHEN and CDR2 SYDVKM. V was pared by 3 bases and J by 6 bases, with 8 bases between. DNA for the CDR3: TGTGCCAGCAGTTTGGGAGCCGCTGAAGCTTTCTTT. Translated: CASSLGAAEAFF.

Turning to this clone: The same CDR3 can be traced to other DNA sequences in this sample. The rearrangement links TRBV14 to TRBJ2-2; 7 nucleotides line up with TRBD1. J was trimmed by 6 bases and V by 6 bases; bases with no gene match: 4. Germline V gives CDR1 SGHDN, CDR2 FVKESK. This CDR3 region has 13 residues. This CDR3 is CASRDTGAGELFF. CDR3 in DNA: TGTGCCAGCAGGGACACAGGGGCCGGGGAGCTGTTTTTT.

This clone appeared a few times. This chain joins TRBV11-2 and TRBJ2-1; 11 bases match TRBD2. V shed 6 bases and J 8 bases; nucleotides not matched to a gene: 9. The germline CDR1 and CDR2 sequences are SGHAT and FQNNGV. This CDR3 spans 15 amino acids. The CDR3 DNA sequence: TGTGCCAGCAGACCAATAGCGGGAGGGCTCGATGAGCAGTTCTTC. It encodes CASRPIAGGLDEQFF.

This chain joins TRBV7-2 and TRBJ1-5, with 7 nucleotides matching TRBD1. Germline loops: CDR1 SGHTA, CDR2 FQGNSA. This CDR3 comprises 15 residues. V shed 2 bases and J 1 base; nucleotides not matched to a gene: 2. The DNA of the CDR3 is TGTGCCAGCAGCTTAAGGGGACAGAGCAATCAGCCCCAGCATTTT. It encodes CASSLRGQSNQPQHF.

This chain links TRBV6-6 with TRBJ2-2; the match to TRBD2 covers 8 bases. There are 14 residues in the CDR3. Germline V gene sequence: CDR1 MNHNY, CDR2 SVGAGI (reference sequence). The junction had 6 bases not matched to a gene; V was cut back by 7 bases and J by 5 bases. The CDR3 loop is CASNKPGGTGELFF. Written as DNA, the CDR3 is TGTGCCAGCAACAAACCGGGAGGGACCGGGGAGCTGTTTTTT.

In regard to this clone: The conserved phenylalanine or tryptophan normally closing the CDR3 is absent here, so this likely arose from a read error. The limits of the CDR3 on the DNA are not certain, so only TCRdb's listed CDR3 is given. The CDR3 spells CASSEVAGHPET. The V gene is TRBV2, the J gene TRBJ1-2. Termini included, the CDR3 measures 12 amino acids. Germline values: CDR1 SNHLY, CDR2 FYNNEI.

This chain joins TRBV5-1 and TRBJ2-5; TRBD2 matches at 7 bases. Germline V gene data show CDR1 as SGHRS and CDR2 as YFSETQ. The CDR3 contains 13 residues. V lost 3 bases and J lost 2; bases outside the gene matches: 1. This CDR3 is CASSSGLQETQYF. The CDR3 nucleotides are TGCGCCAGCAGCTCGGGACTACAAGAGACCCAGTACTTC.

The chain couples TRBV7-9 to TRBJ2-3; D might be TRBD2 (6 bases). The CDR3 is made up of 14 amino acids. Germline V gene sequence: CDR1 SEHNR, CDR2 FQNEAQ (reference sequence). Trimming removed 1 base at V and 1 base at J, with 6 bases between. The CDR3, as DNA: TGTGCCAGCAGCTTAGGGAGGGGCACAGATACGCAGTATTTT. Protein: CASSLGRGTDTQYF.

The chain links TRBV11-1 to TRBJ2-2; weak D call: TRBD1 (6 bases). Germline V gene sequence: CDR1 SGHAT, CDR2 FQDESV (reference sequence). V lost 7 bases and J lost 5, with 11 bases in between. This CDR3 contains 13 residues. The CDR3 here is CASTDRNTGELFF. CDR3 nucleotide sequence: TGTGCCAGCACCGACAGGAATACCGGGGAGCTGTTTTTT. Filled out from reference TRBV11-1 and TRBJ2-2, the complete variable domain reads EAEVAQSPRYKITEKSQAVAFWCDPISGHATLYWYRQILGQGPELLVQFQDESVVDDSQLPKDRFSAERLKGVDSTLKIQPAELGDSAMYLCASTDRNTGELFFGEGSRLTVL.

CDR3 in DNA: TGTGCCAGCAGGGGGGATAACTATGGCTACACCTTC. It yields the protein CASRGDNYGYTF. The V and J genes are TRBV2 and TRBJ1-2; possible D gene TRBD1, 5 bases. V dropped 6 bases and J dropped 1 base, with 6 bases sitting between them. The germline V gene encodes CDR1 SNHLY and CDR2 FYNNEI. The CDR3 runs 12 residues.

V usage is TRBV6-1 and J usage is TRBJ1-1; D is unclear. This CDR3 has 16 residues. The germline V gene has CDR1 MNHNS and CDR2 SASEGT. V was cut by 6 bases and J by 5 bases, with 22 bases left in between. DNA of the CDR3: TGTGCCAGCAGCGAAACACTGGGGTGGGGAAGGACTGAAGCTTTCTTT. Translation: CASSETLGWGRTEAFF.

The V and J genes are TRBV5-4 and TRBJ2-3, with no clear D. This CDR3 region has 15 residues. V gave up 0 bases and J gave up 6 bases, with 14 bases separating them. Per germline, CDR1 SGHNT and CDR2 YYREEE (reference sequence). DNA of the CDR3: TGTGCCAGCAGCTTGGGGGCTTCCTGGACCGATACGCAGTATTTT. It is translated as CASSLGASWTDTQYF.

The CDR3 DNA reads TGTGCCAGCACCCCGCCGGGACCCTCGGCCGATGAGCAGTTCTTC. It is translated as CASTPPGPSADEQFF. The V gene is TRBV6-6, the J gene TRBJ2-1, with D perhaps being TRBD1 or TRBD2 (5 bases each). Germline loops: CDR1 MNHNY, CDR2 SVGAGI (reference sequence). This CDR3 is 15 amino acids long. Trimming cost V 7 bases and J 8 bases, with 21 bases left between them.

The rearrangement joins TRBV7-2 to TRBJ2-1; 7 nucleotides align to TRBD1. The length of the CDR3 is 14 residues. Germline V gene sequence: CDR1 SGHTA, CDR2 FQGNSA. V was pared by 3 bases and J by 5 bases, with 4 bases of the junction left unmatched. CDR3 in DNA: TGTGCCAGCAGCTTGTGGGACAGTCACAATGAGCAGTTCTTC. Encoded protein: CASSLWDSHNEQFF. Filled out from reference TRBV7-2 and TRBJ2-1, the complete variable domain reads GAGVSQSPSNKVTEKGKDVELRCDPISGHTALYWYRQSLGQGLEFLIYFQGNSAPDKSGLPSDRFSAERTGGSVSTLTIQRTQQEDSAVYLCASSLWDSHNEQFFGPGTRLTVL.

The chain has TRBV13 and TRBJ1-3; D is unclear. Looked up from germline, CDR1 is PRHDT and CDR2 is FYEKMQ (reference sequence). Trimming took 3 bases from V and 6 from J, leaving 15 bases between them. This CDR3 has 15 residues. CDR3 nucleotides: TGTGCCAGCAGCTTCCCGAAACAGACGATAAACACCATATATTTT. Translation gives CASSFPKQTINTIYF.

The sample holds a few counts of this clone. The same CDR3 arises from other DNA sequences in this sample as well. CDR3 sequence (DNA): TGTGCCAGCAGCTTATCGGGGAACACCGGGGAGCTGTTTTTT. It is translated as CASSLSGNTGELFF. The rearrangement links TRBV7-3 to TRBJ2-2; D is unresolved. Germline V gene sequence: CDR1 SGHTA, CDR2 FQGTGA. The CDR3 sequence is 14 residues long. V lost 2 bases and J 1 base, leaving 5 bases between the germline ends.

This clone occurred a few times. CDR3 sequence (DNA): TGTGCCTGGAGTGGCTCTCGGCAGCAGTACTTC. Translated, it gives CAWSGSRQQYF. V and J are TRBV30 and TRBJ2-7; D call uncertain. The CDR3 length is 11 residues. Per the germline V gene, CDR1 is GTSNPN and CDR2 is SVGIG (reference sequence). Trimming left V 1 base short and J 8 bases short, with 9 bases between.

The chain carries TRBV9 and TRBJ1-6; TRBD1 is a possible D gene (5 bases). Trimming removed 7 bases from V and 6 bases from J, with 14 bases in between. Looked up from germline, CDR1 is SGDLS and CDR2 is YYNGEE. This CDR3 comprises 14 residues. In nucleotides, the CDR3 is TGTGCCAGCGGCAGGGAGGAAGGTAATTCACCCCTCCACTTT. Protein sequence: CASGREEGNSPLHF.

This chain's CDR3 is CSVEGFGGVAFF. Here the CDR3 DNA reads TGCAGCGTTGAAGGGTTTGGGGGGGTAGCTTTCTTT. V is TRBV29-1 and J is TRBJ1-1, with a possible D match to TRBD1 (5 bases). The V end was cut by 1 base, the J end by 10 bases, with 13 bases between. CDR1 is SQVTM and CDR2 is ANQGSEA in the germline V gene. The CDR3 runs to 12 residues.

In this sample, this clone turned up once. Here the CDR3 DNA reads TGTGCCAGCTCACCACCGGTTGCGCCACCTGGTCCCCATGGCTACACCTTC. Amino acids: CASSPPVAPPGPHGYTF. The genes are TRBV18 and TRBJ1-2, with D unresolved. V was pared by 0 bases and J by 6 bases, with 20 bases between. The CDR3 contains 17 residues. CDR1 is KGHSH, CDR2 LQKENI, per germline.

This sequence joins TRBV7-9 and TRBJ2-1; D ambiguous. From germline, CDR1 is SEHNR and CDR2 FQNEAQ (reference sequence). V was pared by 3 bases and J by 4 bases, with 16 bases between. The CDR3 sequence is 16 residues long. DNA for the CDR3: TGTGCCAGCAGCTTCGGCACCCCCCTAGAATACAATGAGCAGTTCTTC. Its protein product is CASSFGTPLEYNEQFF.

This rearrangement joins TRBV27 to TRBJ1-4; D is possibly TRBD1 (5 bases). Germline CDR1 MNHEY, CDR2 SMNVEV (reference sequence). V lost 4 bases to trimming and J lost 12 bases, with 18 bases between them. The CDR3 length is 14 residues. CDR3 sequence reads: CASSSVVTRGELFF. CDR3 nucleotides: TGTGCCAGCAGTTCTGTAGTGACCCGGGGGGAACTGTTTTTT.